This TCR beta chain was obtained from a study of T-cell reconstitution after alpha-beta-depleted transplantation in children. Trimming cost V 2 bases and J 3 bases, with 10 bases left between them. The germline V gene encodes CDR1 KGHDR and CDR2 SFDVKD. This CDR3 contains 15 residues. Library preparation (for TCRbeta) was performed with unique molecular identifiers. A single record per CDR3 protein comes from TCRdb applying MiXCR to the PCR reads. Of about 420,000 distinct CDR3 sequences in the sample, around 15% are singletons; the top ten hold 29%. This clonotype appeared a few times. This sequence was found in a boy under two years old who had a stem cell transplant for Wiskott-Aldrich syndrome, so the T cells may come from the graft donor. The sequences come from PBMCs, mostly from graft donor cells, collected 360 days after TCRalphabeta/CD19-depleted stem cell transplant. V is TRBV24-1 and J is TRBJ2-1; D is undetermined. CDR3 sequence reads: CATSDWPSVYNEQFF. CDR3 sequence (DNA): TGTGCCACCAGTGATTGGCCTTCCGTCTACAATGAGCAGTTCTTC.